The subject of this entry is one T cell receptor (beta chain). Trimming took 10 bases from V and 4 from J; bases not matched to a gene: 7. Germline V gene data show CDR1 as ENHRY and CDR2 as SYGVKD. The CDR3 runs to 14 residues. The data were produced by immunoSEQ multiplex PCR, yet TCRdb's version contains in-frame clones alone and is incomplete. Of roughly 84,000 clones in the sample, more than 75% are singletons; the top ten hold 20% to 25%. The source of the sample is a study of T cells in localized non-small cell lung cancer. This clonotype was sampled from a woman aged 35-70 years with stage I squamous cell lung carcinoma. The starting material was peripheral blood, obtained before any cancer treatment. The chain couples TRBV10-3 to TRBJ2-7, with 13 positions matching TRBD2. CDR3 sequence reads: CATSTSGGIYEQYF. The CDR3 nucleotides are TGTGCCACCTCGACTAGCGGGGGGATTTACGAGCAGTACTTC.